The TCR beta chain under discussion was sequenced for a study of technical replicates of blood from a handful of donors. Trimming stripped 2 bases from V and 7 bases from J, with 9 bases between. CDR1 is MNHNY, CDR2 SVGAGI, per germline (reference sequence). The CDR3 has 12 amino acids. Profiled with immunoSEQ multiplex PCR; TCRdb holds only in-frame clones, not every one. This table holds over 45,000 clones, 90% to 95% found once. This chain connects TRBV6-6 to TRBJ2-7, with D tentatively TRBD1 (6 bases). The sample consisted of PBMCs. The receptor was derived from a human donor in good health. Some clones in this sample may be carry-over from other donors' samples. CDR3 bases: TGTGCCAGCAGTTACCACCAGGGGGAGCAGTACTTC. Residues: CASSYHQGEQYF.